This T cell receptor beta chain is from a study of prognosis after radiotherapy for stage I lung cancer. Whole-study results and caveats: Usage of the TRBV and TRBJ genes (in patients with versus without metastases) was reportedly different.

Using two-round multiplex PCR, the authors amplified TCR beta CDR3 from genomic DNA. Used in first-round PCR were primers specific to each TRBV and TRBJ gene. One entry per CDR3 protein results from TCRdb running MiXCR on the multiplex PCR reads. The sample carries about 26,000 distinct CDR3 sequences, around 30% recorded once. This clonotype was detected many times. The target antigen is unknown. V lost 2 bases, J lost 6 bases, and 11 bases lay in between. This CDR3 contains 14 residues. The V gene's germline CDR1 is SEHNR and CDR2 FQNEAQ (reference sequence). This specimen consisted of PBMCs, obtained before or after stereotactic body radiation therapy (not recorded which). The genes are TRBV7-9 and TRBJ1-5, with D perhaps matching TRBD1 (5 bases). This receptor was taken from a donor older than 45 with non-small cell lung cancer. The CDR3 DNA reads as TGTGCCAGCAGCTTACCAGGGATCGGTCAGCCCCAGCATTTT. Its translation is CASSLPGIGQPQHF. The full variable domain, in which reference TRBV7-9 and TRBJ1-5 provide the parts outside the CDR3, is DTGVSQNPRHKITKRGQNVTFRCDPISEHNRLYWYRQTLGQGPEFLTYFQNEAQLEKSRLLSDRFSAERPKGSFSTLEIQRTEQGDSAMYLCASSLPGIGQPQHFGDGTRLSIL.